The 4 T cell receptor beta chains listed next were all sequenced from one sample in a study of blood T cell repertoires in COVID-19 (dated by TCRdb to between 2020 and 2021). Libraries were constructed by the immunoSEQ multiplex PCR assay. The immuneACCESS repertoire file appears here via TCRdb, limited to in-frame rearrangements. These files lack a portion of the clones; in checked studies, under half of the deficit traces to unresolved V genes, and the cause of the others is not known. Present in this sample are 260,000 or so clones, about four fifths of which were seen just once. The top ten hold approximately 4.5% of the sample. The specimen sequenced was peripheral blood. These receptors all stem from a woman between 65 and 79 years old with acute or convalescent COVID-19.

This chain connects TRBV21-1 to TRBJ2-5; TRBD2, the table's D call, was not compared with the DNA. TRBV21-1 is a pseudogene segment. CDR3 length: 16 amino acids. The CDR3 loop is CASSTVAGGLWETQYF. As DNA, the CDR3 is TGTGCCAGCAGCACCGTAGCGGGGGGCCTATGGGAGACCCAGTACTTC.

The chain combines TRBV7-6 with TRBJ2-5; 9 nucleotides match TRBD2. The germline V gene encodes CDR1 SGHVS and CDR2 FNYEAQ. V was clipped by 0 bases and J by 1 base; unmatched bases: 3. CDR3 length: 16 amino acids. As DNA, the CDR3 is TGTGCCAGCAGCTTAGCCGCGGGGGGGCTCCAAGAGACCCAGTACTTC. This codes for CASSLAAGGLQETQYF.

With respect to this clone: Other DNA sequences within the sample encode an identical CDR3. The CDR3 reads CATGQGTYEQYF. CDR3 in DNA: TGTGCCACTGGACAGGGGACCTACGAGCAGTACTTC. The chain links TRBV24-1 to TRBJ2-7; 9 bases are shared with TRBD1. Germline CDR1 KGHDR, CDR2 SFDVKD. Losses at the gene ends were 10 bases for V and 2 bases for J; bases not matched to a gene: 2. The CDR3 runs 12 residues.

The chain has TRBV5-4 and TRBJ1-6, with 9 bases lining up with TRBD1. Germline V gene lookup returns CDR1 SGHNT and CDR2 YYREEE (reference sequence). This CDR3 comprises 15 residues. V dropped 2 bases and J dropped 10; count of bases not matched to a gene: 7. CDR3 region: CASSFGGTGLSPLHF. The DNA for the CDR3 is TGTGCCAGCAGCTTTGGGGGGACAGGGTTGTCACCCCTCCACTTT.